This T cell receptor (beta chain) was observed in a study of blood T cell repertoires in COVID-19. On the study more broadly: Researchers got acute and convalescent COVID-19 samples from the United States, Italy and Spain.

Germline lookup yields CDR1 DFQATT and CDR2 SNEGSKA (reference sequence). V was shortened by 6 bases and J by 3 bases, with 18 bases between the two germline ends. The length of the CDR3 is 15 residues. This clone appeared many times. Original analysis: Reference gene primer amplification in the assay estimated nucleated cell counts. Some clones are missing from TCRdb's copy, which holds only in-frame ones; the method was immunoSEQ multiplex PCR. V and J calls plus clone size are reproduced from that table; the DNA served to infer D and trimming. This table holds over 250,000 clones, about 89% found once. Assignment of participants to cohorts was predicated upon participant-reported clinical history. The study counted Cohort 3 donors as recovered given two negative PCRs, clearance, or symptom resolution.

The source is a woman aged 25-40 years who had recovered from COVID-19. The chain joins TRBV20-1 to TRBJ1-5; D is perhaps TRBD1 (5 bases). What was sequenced was PBMCs or T cells enriched from blood (not recorded which). The CDR3 DNA sequence: TGCAGTGCCAGTAGGGGTCTATCGTCCAATCAGCCCCAGCATTTT. Translating it yields CSASRGLSSNQPQHF.